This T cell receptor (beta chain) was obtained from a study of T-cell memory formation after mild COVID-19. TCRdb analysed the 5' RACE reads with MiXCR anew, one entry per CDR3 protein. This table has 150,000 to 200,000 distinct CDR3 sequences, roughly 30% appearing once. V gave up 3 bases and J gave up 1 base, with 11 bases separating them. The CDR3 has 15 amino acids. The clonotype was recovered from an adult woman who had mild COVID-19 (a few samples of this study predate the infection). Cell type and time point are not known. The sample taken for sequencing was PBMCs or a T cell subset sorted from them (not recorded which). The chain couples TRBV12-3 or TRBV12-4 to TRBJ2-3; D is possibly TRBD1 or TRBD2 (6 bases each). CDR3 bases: TGTGCCAGCAGTTTTCGGGGGCCAGGCACAGATACGCAGTATTTT. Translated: CASSFRGPGTDTQYF.